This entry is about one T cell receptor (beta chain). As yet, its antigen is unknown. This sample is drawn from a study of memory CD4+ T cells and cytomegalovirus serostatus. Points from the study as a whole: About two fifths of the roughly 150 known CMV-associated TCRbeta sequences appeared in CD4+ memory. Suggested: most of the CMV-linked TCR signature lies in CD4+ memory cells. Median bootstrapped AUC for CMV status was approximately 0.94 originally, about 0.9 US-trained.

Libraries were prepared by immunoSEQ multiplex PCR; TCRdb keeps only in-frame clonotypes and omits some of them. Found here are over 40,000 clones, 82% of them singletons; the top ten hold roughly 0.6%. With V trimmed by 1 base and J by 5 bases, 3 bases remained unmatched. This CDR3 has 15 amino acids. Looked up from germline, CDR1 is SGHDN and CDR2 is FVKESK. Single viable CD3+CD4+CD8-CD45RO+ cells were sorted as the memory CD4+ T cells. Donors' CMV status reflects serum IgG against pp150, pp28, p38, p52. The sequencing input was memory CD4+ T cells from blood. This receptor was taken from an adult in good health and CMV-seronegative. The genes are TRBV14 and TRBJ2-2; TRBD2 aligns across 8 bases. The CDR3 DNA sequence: TGTGCCAGCAGCCAAGCGGGGGGGCCGACCGGGGAGCTGTTTTTT. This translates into CASSQAGGPTGELFF. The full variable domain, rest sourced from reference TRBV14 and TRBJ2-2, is EAGVTQFPSHSVIEKGQTVTLRCDPISGHDNLYWYRRVMGKEIKFLLHFVKESKQDESGMPNNRFLAERTGGTYSTLKVQPAELEDSGVYFCASSQAGGPTGELFFGEGSRLTVL.